This T cell receptor (beta chain) was documented in a study of low-dose radiotherapy and immunotherapy resistance in tumors. Overall study context: Participants in Cohort 1 were administered 0.5 Gy per fraction at 2-week intervals, to a cumulative dose of 6.5 Gy.

Time point noted: before trial treatment. This clonotype appeared many times. The CDR3 is made up of 16 amino acids. V was shortened by 0 bases and J by 7 bases, with 16 bases between the two germline ends. Germline V gives CDR1 SGHKS, CDR2 YYEKEE (reference sequence). With TRAV- and TRBV-specific primers, first-strand cDNA was made, covering the alpha and beta chains. With a V-primer adapter and a constant-region primer, TCRs were amplified for about 19 PCR cycles. One entry per CDR3 protein results from TCRdb running MiXCR on the reads. This sample has approximately 70,000 distinct CDR3 sequences; around 29% occur once, and the top ten carry approximately 12%.

The V call is TRBV5-5, the J call TRBJ1-4; D is unclear. Material: PBMCs, obtained before treatment. The clonotype comes from a female donor with ovarian cancer. The CDR3 DNA is TGTGCCAGCAGCTTGGCTCTCGGGCCGCGAGGTGAAAAACTGTTTTTT. Translated, it gives CASSLALGPRGEKLFF.